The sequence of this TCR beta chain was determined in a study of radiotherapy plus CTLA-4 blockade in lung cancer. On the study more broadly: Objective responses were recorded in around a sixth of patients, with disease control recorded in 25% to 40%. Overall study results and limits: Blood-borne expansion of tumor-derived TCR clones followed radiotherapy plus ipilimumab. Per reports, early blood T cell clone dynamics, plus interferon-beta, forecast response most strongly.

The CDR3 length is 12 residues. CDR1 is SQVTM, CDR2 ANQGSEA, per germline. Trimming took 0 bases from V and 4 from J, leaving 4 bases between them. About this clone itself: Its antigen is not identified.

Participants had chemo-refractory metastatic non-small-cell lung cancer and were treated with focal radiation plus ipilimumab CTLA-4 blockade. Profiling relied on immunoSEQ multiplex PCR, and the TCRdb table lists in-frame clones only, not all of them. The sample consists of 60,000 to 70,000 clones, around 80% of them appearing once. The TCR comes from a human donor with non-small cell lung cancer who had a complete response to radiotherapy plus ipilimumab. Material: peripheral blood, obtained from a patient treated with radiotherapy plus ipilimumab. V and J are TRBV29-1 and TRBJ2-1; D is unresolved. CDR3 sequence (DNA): TGCAGCGTTGAAGATCGTTACAATGAGCAGTTCTTC. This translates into CSVEDRYNEQFF.